This passage covers 12 T cell receptor beta chains from one sample sequenced in a study of technical replicates of blood from several donors. The table came from immunoSEQ multiplex PCR; TCRdb's copy has only in-frame clones and leaves some out. The sample records about 80,000 clones, roughly 98% being singletons. Sequencing was performed on T cells isolated from PBMCs. These receptors came from a human donor in good health.

V is TRBV7-8 and J is TRBJ1-1; 9 bases are shared with TRBD1. In germline, CDR1 is SGHVS, CDR2 FQNEAQ. This CDR3 region has 15 residues. V shed 3 bases, J shed 1 base, and the junction held 3 bases outside the gene matches. CDR3 DNA sequence: TGTGCCAGCAGCTTTCTACAGGGGGCGAACACTGAAGCTTTCTTT. Translated, it gives CASSFLQGANTEAFF.

The chain has TRBV25-1 and TRBJ1-1; D is uncertain. The CDR3 runs to 13 residues. CDR1 and CDR2 from the germline V gene are MGHDK and SYGVNS. V was shortened by 1 base and J by 3 bases, with 6 bases between the two germline ends. CDR3: CASSEFGDTEAFF. The CDR3 nucleotides are TGTGCCAGCAGTGAATTCGGAGACACTGAAGCTTTCTTT.

This chain links TRBV2 with TRBJ2-1; tentatively, D is TRBD2 (5 bases). The germline gives CDR1 SNHLY, CDR2 FYNNEI. V dropped 8 bases and J dropped 0 bases, with 11 bases sitting between them. CDR3 size: 14 residues. Here the CDR3 DNA reads TGTGCCAGCGGGCTAGCAAGCTCCTACAATGAGCAGTTCTTC. Translating gives CASGLASSYNEQFF.

A single count supports this clone. The chain is built from TRBV27 and TRBJ2-2, with 9 bases lining up with TRBD1. The germline V gene encodes CDR1 MNHEY and CDR2 SMNVEV (reference sequence). Trimming took 10 bases from V and 2 from J; bases not matched to a gene: 8. This CDR3 region has 15 residues. This chain's CDR3 is CATPTTGGNTGELFF. The DNA of the CDR3 is TGTGCCACCCCGACGACAGGGGGTAACACCGGGGAGCTGTTTTTT.

The V and J genes are TRBV5-1 and TRBJ1-1; D may be TRBD1 (6 bases). The CDR3 runs 16 residues. V lost 0 bases, J lost 1 base, and 13 bases lay in between. The V gene's germline CDR1 is SGHRS and CDR2 YFSETQ. In nucleotides, the CDR3 is TGCGCCAGCAGCTTGGGGGGGAGGGGGAAGAACACTGAAGCTTTCTTT. Amino acids: CASSLGGRGKNTEAFF.

This chain connects TRBV21-1 to TRBJ1-4. TRBV21-1 is an annotated pseudogene. The CDR3 has 16 residues. The DNA for the CDR3 is TGTGCCAGCAGCAAAGAAGGGGGAGGGGCTAATGAAAAACTGTTTTTT. This codes for CASSKEGGGANEKLFF.

CDR3 in DNA: TGTGCCAGCAGTGTAGCCTACGAGCAGTACTTC. Amino acids: CASSVAYEQYF. The chain is built from TRBV28 and TRBJ2-7; D gene uncertain. This CDR3 is built from 11 residues. Germline CDR1 and CDR2: MDHEN and SYDVKM. With 5 bases removed from V and 2 bases from J, the gap between germline ends came to 4 bases.

The chain combines TRBV2 with TRBJ1-6; 10 bases are a match to TRBD1. The germline CDR1 and CDR2 sequences are SNHLY and FYNNEI. V lost 9 bases, J lost 7 bases, and 6 bases stayed unmatched. The CDR3 totals 14 residues. The CDR3 DNA reads as TGTGCCAGAGGGACAGGGGAAACCAATTCACCCCTCCACTTT. It encodes CARGTGETNSPLHF. Looking up the rest from reference TRBV2 and TRBJ1-6 gives the full variable domain: EPEVTQTPSHQVTQMGQEVILRCVPISNHLYFYWYRQILGQKVEFLVSFYNNEISEKSEIFDDQFSVERPDGSNFTLKIRSTKLEDSAMYFCARGTGETNSPLHFGNGTRLTVT.

This chain connects TRBV9 to TRBJ1-1, with 7 bases identical to TRBD1. This CDR3 is 14 amino acids long. V lost 3 bases, J lost 0 bases, and 2 bases stayed unmatched. The germline gives CDR1 SGDLS, CDR2 YYNGEE. The CDR3 DNA follows: TGTGCCAGCAGCGCGGGACAGATGAACACTGAAGCTTTCTTT. Amino acids: CASSAGQMNTEAFF.

V gene TRBV9 combines with J gene TRBJ1-1, with 11 positions matching TRBD1. With V trimmed by 2 bases and J by 5 bases, 11 bases remained unmatched. Per germline, CDR1 SGDLS and CDR2 YYNGEE. The CDR3 spans 17 residues. Written as DNA, the CDR3 is TGTGCCAGCAGCGTCATATATGGGGGACAGGGGGGAACTGAAGCTTTCTTT. This codes for CASSVIYGGQGGTEAFF.

For this clone: The germline gene is not matched at one end of the junction; a read error may be the cause. The chain has TRBV2 and TRBJ1-2; D is possibly TRBD1 (5 bases). CDR3 length equals 12 residues. Germline V gene data show CDR1 as SNHLY and CDR2 as FYNNEI. CDR3 sequence (DNA): TGTGCCAGCAGTGAAGCGCGCGGGACCAATGAATTC. Its protein product is CASSEARGTNEF.

V usage is TRBV13 and J usage is TRBJ2-7; TRBD1 matches 9 bases. The CDR3 is 16 amino acids. With V trimmed by 5 bases and J by 1 base, 9 bases remained unmatched. Germline V gene lookup returns CDR1 PRHDT and CDR2 FYEKMQ (reference sequence). CDR3 loop: CASSPPLGTGSYEQYF. The DNA for the CDR3 is TGTGCCAGCAGCCCTCCGCTCGGGACAGGGTCCTACGAGCAGTACTTC.